The next 22 T cell receptor beta chains were all read from a single sample in a study of response to subunit inactivated influenza vaccine. TCRdb reprocessed the RT-PCR reads via MiXCR and lists one record per CDR3 protein. The repertoire holds about 500,000 distinct CDR3 sequences, with 16% as singletons. The input for sequencing was CD4+ T cells sorted from PBMCs, taken around 25 months after vaccination. The receptors derive from a man aged 45 to 70 who received an inactivated influenza vaccine.

This clonotype was counted a few times. V and J are TRBV20-1 and TRBJ2-7; perhaps TRBD2 as D (6 bases). The germline CDR1 and CDR2 sequences are DFQATT and SNEGSKA (reference sequence). V lost 6 bases and J lost 6, with 15 bases in between. The CDR3 is made up of 12 amino acids. CDR3 in amino acids: CSARSREPEQYF. As DNA, the CDR3 is TGCAGTGCCCGGTCGCGGGAACCCGAGCAGTACTTC.

The chain links TRBV6-5 to TRBJ2-7, with D tentatively TRBD1 (6 bases). Trimming took off 4 bases at V and 1 base at J, with 20 bases between the two ends. This CDR3 is built from 17 residues. In germline, CDR1 is MNHEY, CDR2 SVGAGI. The CDR3 here is CASSLSFGTKGSYEQYF. CDR3 nucleotide sequence: TGTGCCAGCAGTTTGAGTTTTGGGACAAAAGGTTCCTACGAGCAGTACTTC.

The chain recombines TRBV5-1 with TRBJ2-2; 10 bases are a match to TRBD2. Germline loops: CDR1 SGHRS, CDR2 YFSETQ. The CDR3 has 15 amino acids. V trimming: 8 bases; J trimming: 5 bases; junction bases outside the gene matches: 9. The CDR3: CASRKASGGTGELFF. CDR3 nucleotides: TGCGCCAGTCGGAAGGCTAGCGGGGGAACCGGGGAGCTGTTTTTT.

This clonotype showed up many times. The V gene is TRBV5-1, the J gene TRBJ2-1; 8 bases are shared with TRBD1. The junction had 5 bases not matched to a gene; V was cut back by 4 bases and J by 8 bases. Germline CDR1 SGHRS, CDR2 YFSETQ. The CDR3 has 13 residues. CDR3: CASSPGGSDEQFF. CDR3 nucleotides: TGCGCCAGCAGCCCAGGGGGCTCCGATGAGCAGTTCTTC.

The chain has TRBV9 and TRBJ2-3; TRBD2 is a possible D gene (5 bases). Trimming left V 3 bases short and J 6 bases short, with 20 bases between. Germline assignment: CDR1 SGDLS and CDR2 YYNGEE. CDR3 length: 16 amino acids. The CDR3 here is CASSAQSGLYGDTQYF. CDR3 DNA: TGTGCCAGCAGCGCACAAAGCGGCCTATACGGGGATACGCAGTATTTT.

This clonotype was counted a few times. This chain joins TRBV4-2 and TRBJ2-7; either TRBD1 or TRBD2 may fit D (5 bases each). Germline V CDR1 and CDR2: LGHNA, YNFKEQ. The CDR3 is made up of 14 amino acids. Between the trimmed V and J ends, which lost 6 bases and 5 bases, there was a span of 17 bases. CDR3 DNA: TGTGCCAGCAGAGCTGGGACCCATCTTAACGAGCAGTACTTC. Encoded protein: CASRAGTHLNEQYF.

This clonotype was detected only a few times. Here the CDR3 reads CASSLVPAGGPNEQFF. CDR3 nucleotides: TGCGCCAGCAGCTTGGTTCCAGCGGGAGGGCCCAATGAGCAGTTCTTC. The chain links TRBV5-1 to TRBJ2-1; the match to TRBD2 covers 10 bases. Germline V gene lookup returns CDR1 SGHRS and CDR2 YFSETQ. V lost 0 bases to trimming and J lost 6 bases; unmatched junction nucleotides: 6. This CDR3 region has 16 residues.

CDR3 nucleotide sequence: TGCAGTGCTAGAGATGGAAAGAGGGGCGCGAACACCGGGGAGCTGTTTTTT. Its protein product is CSARDGKRGANTGELFF. The chain joins TRBV20-1 to TRBJ2-2, with D perhaps matching TRBD1 or TRBD2 (5 bases each). In germline, CDR1 is DFQATT, CDR2 SNEGSKA (reference sequence). V lost 0 bases and J lost 0, with 14 bases in between. The CDR3 runs to 17 residues.

V usage is TRBV11-2 and J usage is TRBJ1-2; D is perhaps TRBD1 (5 bases). This CDR3 region has 15 residues. Germline-derived CDR1 and CDR2 are SGHAT and FQNNGV. With 5 bases removed from V and 3 bases from J, the gap between germline ends came to 16 bases. The CDR3 DNA sequence: TGTGCCAGCAGCGCAACACTGACAGCAGACTATGGCTACACCTTC. This sequence encodes CASSATLTADYGYTF.

This chain joins TRBV7-2 and TRBJ2-1; D possibly corresponds to TRBD2 (6 bases). Trimming cost V 1 base and J 8 bases, with 12 bases left between them. This CDR3 spans 14 amino acids. The germline V gene encodes CDR1 SGHTA and CDR2 FQGNSA. The CDR3 DNA follows: TGTGCCAGCAGCTTAGTGACCAGGGACTATGAGCAGTTCTTC. It specifies CASSLVTRDYEQFF.

The chain is built from TRBV28 and TRBJ1-1; the D gene is possibly TRBD1 (5 bases). The CDR3 sequence is 14 residues long. V lost 8 bases and J lost 1, with 14 bases in between. CDR1 MDHEN and CDR2 SYDVKM come from the germline V gene. CDR3 loop: CASVSGLGNTEAFF. CDR3 sequence (DNA): TGTGCCAGCGTTTCAGGGTTGGGGAACACTGAAGCTTTCTTT.

This clonotype has more than one count but fewer than ten. This chain connects TRBV27 to TRBJ1-1, with 8 bases lining up with TRBD1. The CDR3 has 12 amino acids. Germline-derived CDR1 and CDR2 are MNHEY and SMNVEV (reference sequence). After removal of 6 bases from V and 12 bases from J, the junction contained 9 bases not matched to a gene. CDR3 DNA sequence: TGTGCCAGCAGCACAGGGGGAAGGTTACCTTTCTTT. Its protein is CASSTGGRLPFF.

This clonotype was detected only a few times. The chain recombines TRBV20-1 with TRBJ2-1, with 11 nucleotides matching TRBD2. The J segment lost 2 bases and the V segment lost 6 bases, leaving 6 bases of the junction unmatched. The CDR3 covers 15 residues. Looked up from germline, CDR1 is DFQATT and CDR2 is SNEGSKA (reference sequence). The CDR3 nucleotides are TGCAGTGCAACGTATAGCGGGAGGGCCTACAATGAGCAGTTCTTC. Its protein product is CSATYSGRAYNEQFF.

This clonotype was found a few times. This chain connects TRBV6-5 to TRBJ2-1; possibly TRBD2 for D (6 bases). CDR1 MNHEY and CDR2 SVGAGI come from the germline V gene. The V gene lost 2 bases and the J gene lost 6 bases, with 14 bases spanning the gap. The CDR3 has 15 amino acids. The CDR3, as DNA: TGTGCCAGCAGTTACGAGCTAGCGAGGGGCAATGAGCAGTTCTTC. The encoded protein is CASSYELARGNEQFF.

There are a few counts of this clonotype. This chain uses TRBV27 with TRBJ1-5; 10 positions match TRBD1. Germline CDR1 reads MNHEY; CDR2 reads SMNVEV (reference sequence). The CDR3 has 16 residues. V shed 1 base and J 5 bases; nucleotides not matched to a gene: 5. The CDR3 reads CASSLWGQGLHQPQHF. The CDR3 region has the DNA TGTGCCAGCAGTTTATGGGGACAGGGGTTGCATCAGCCCCAGCATTTT.

This clonotype has just a few counts. This chain links TRBV4-2 with TRBJ2-3; D remains ambiguous. The CDR3 is 15 residues long. V lost 1 base and J 0 bases, leaving 8 bases between the germline ends. The germline V gene has CDR1 LGHNA and CDR2 YNFKEQ. As DNA, the CDR3 is TGTGCCAGCAGCCAAGTAAGTGGGAGCACAGATACGCAGTATTTT. Its protein is CASSQVSGSTDTQYF.

This clonotype showed up many times. This chain uses TRBV24-1 with TRBJ2-1; possibly TRBD2 for D (5 bases). Germline V CDR1 and CDR2: KGHDR, SFDVKD. V lost 2 bases and J lost 12, with 16 bases in between. This CDR3 region has 14 residues. The CDR3 region is CATSDSRTSPLQFF. The CDR3 DNA follows: TGTGCCACCAGTGATTCAAGGACTTCGCCTTTGCAGTTCTTC.

V usage is TRBV12-3 or TRBV12-4 and J usage is TRBJ1-1, with 10 bases that match TRBD1. The V and J ends lost 6 bases and 3 bases, in that order; junction bases with no gene match: 4. The CDR3 contains 14 residues. The CDR3 protein is CASSHGQGDTEAFF. DNA for the CDR3: TGTGCCAGCAGCCACGGACAGGGGGACACTGAAGCTTTCTTT.

The rearrangement uses TRBV3-1 and TRBJ2-1; D is ambiguous. The germline V gene encodes CDR1 LGHDT and CDR2 YNNKEL (reference sequence). V dropped 1 base and J dropped 10 bases, with 11 bases sitting between them. The CDR3 length is 13 residues. CDR3 region: CASSQGSGLEQFF. The CDR3, as DNA: TGTGCCAGCAGCCAAGGATCTGGGTTGGAGCAGTTCTTC.

V and J are TRBV7-2 and TRBJ2-2, with TRBD2 as a possible D gene (5 bases). The V and J ends lost 1 base and 7 bases respectively, with 16 bases between them. Per the germline V gene, CDR1 is SGHTA and CDR2 is FQGNSA. This CDR3 comprises 16 residues. CDR3 amino acids: CASSLVSGNVGGELFF. CDR3 DNA sequence: TGTGCCAGCAGCTTAGTGTCCGGGAATGTGGGCGGGGAGCTGTTTTTT.

This rearrangement joins TRBV7-2 to TRBJ2-3; no clear D. There are 15 residues in the CDR3. V shed 1 base and J shed 5 bases, with 13 bases lying between them. The germline CDR1 and CDR2 sequences are SGHTA and FQGNSA. In nucleotides, the CDR3 is TGTGCCAGCAGCTTAGGCGCCCGACCTCAAGATACGCAGTATTTT. Protein: CASSLGARPQDTQYF. The full variable domain, completed using reference TRBV7-2 and TRBJ2-3, is GAGVSQSPSNKVTEKGKDVELRCDPISGHTALYWYRQSLGQGLEFLIYFQGNSAPDKSGLPSDRFSAERTGGSVSTLTIQRTQQEDSAVYLCASSLGARPQDTQYFGPGTRLTVL.

The J gene is TRBJ2-3, the V gene TRBV5-1, with D maybe TRBD2 (6 bases). V was pared by 5 bases and J by 5 bases, with 12 bases between. Germline loops: CDR1 SGHRS, CDR2 YFSETQ. The CDR3 spans 13 residues. This CDR3 reads CASRRAGLDTQYF. The CDR3 nucleotides are TGCGCCAGCAGACGTGCGGGGTTAGATACGCAGTATTTT.